This TCR beta chain was retrieved from a study of cytomegalovirus exposure and HLA in healthy donors. Findings and caveats of the study: Later analysis reportedly placed an Asian-associated ancestry cluster below the approximately 700-donor mean in N-insertions. Apart from CMV serostatus, no immune exposure information was available. In a later analysis, HLA-associated TCR beta chains were more clonally expanded than equally common others.

Details on this clone: Antigen specificity is unknown.

Use of 60 Vbeta and 13 Jbeta primers characterized the PCR. The method was immunoSEQ multiplex PCR; TCRdb's version includes in-frame clones alone and lacks a portion of them. The sample yields about 61,000 clones, roughly 90% seen once. Sequencing was performed on PBMCs. The sequence was obtained from a man aged 30 to 45 in good health and CMV-seropositive.

For the CDR3, the DNA is TGTGCCAGCAGCCCACCCAACAGGGTTAGCAATCAGCCCCAGCATTTT. It translates to CASSPPNRVSNQPQHF. This chain links TRBV7-4 with TRBJ1-5; perhaps TRBD1 as D (6 bases). Germline V gene data show CDR1 as SGHVT and CDR2 as SQSDAQ. CDR3 size: 16 residues. V was cut by 5 bases and J by 0 bases, with 14 bases left in between.